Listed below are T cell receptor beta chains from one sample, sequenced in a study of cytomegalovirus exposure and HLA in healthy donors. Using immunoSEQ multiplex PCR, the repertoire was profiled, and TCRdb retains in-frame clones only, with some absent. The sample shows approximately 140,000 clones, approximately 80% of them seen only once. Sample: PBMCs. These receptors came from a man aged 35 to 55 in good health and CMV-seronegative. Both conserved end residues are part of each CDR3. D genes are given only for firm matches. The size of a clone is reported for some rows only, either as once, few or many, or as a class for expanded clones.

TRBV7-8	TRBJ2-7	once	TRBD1	TGTGCCAGCAGCTACCGGGGGACAGGGCCGCGGGAGCAGTACTTC	CASSYRGTGPREQYF
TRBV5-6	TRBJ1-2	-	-	TGTGCCAGCAGCTGGGGTGTCGGGACAAGATATGGCTACACCTTC	CASSWGVGTRYGYTF
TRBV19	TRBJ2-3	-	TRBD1	TGTGCCAGTGTAGCCCGGGACAGCCCTAGCACAGATACGCAGTATTTT	CASVARDSPSTDTQYF
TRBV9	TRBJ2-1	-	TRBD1	TGTGCCAGCAGCGCGACAGGGATCAATGAGCAGTTCTTC	CASSATGINEQFF
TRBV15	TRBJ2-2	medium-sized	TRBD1	TGTGCCACCAGCATGGCAGGGACAGGGGGAACCGGGGAGCTGTTTTTT	CATSMAGTGGTGELFF
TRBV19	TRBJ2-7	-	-	TGTGCCAGTAGTACTATACTAGACTCGGGGGAGCAGTACTTC	CASSTILDSGEQYF
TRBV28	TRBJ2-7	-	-	TGTGCCAGCAGTTCCGCCTACGAGCAGTACTTC	CASSSAYEQYF
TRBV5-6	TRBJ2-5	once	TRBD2	TGTGCCAGCACCAGACTAGCGGGAGGCGGCGAGACCCAGTACTTC	CASTRLAGGGETQYF
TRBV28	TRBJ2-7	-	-	TGTGCCAGCAGGGGGCTGTCATACGAGCAGTACTTC	CASRGLSYEQYF
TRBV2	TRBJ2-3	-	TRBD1	TGTGCCAGCAGTGAAGGGGACAGGGGAATGGATACGCAGTATTTT	CASSEGDRGMDTQYF
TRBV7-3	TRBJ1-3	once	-	TGTGCCAGCTACCCCGGGGGAAACACCATATATTTT	CASYPGGNTIYF
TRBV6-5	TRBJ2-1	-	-	TGTGCCAGCAGTTACTTTACAGGGAACAATGAGCAGTTCTTC	CASSYFTGNNEQFF
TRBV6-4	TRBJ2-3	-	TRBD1	TGTGCCAGCAGTGACTCCCAGGACAGGGCCACAGATACGCAGTATTTT	CASSDSQDRATDTQYF
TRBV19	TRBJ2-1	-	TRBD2	TGTGCCAGTAGTTCTAGCGGTAGCTCCTACAATGAGCAGTTCTTC	CASSSSGSSYNEQFF
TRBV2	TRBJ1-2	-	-	TGTGCCAGCAGTGAAGTGGGCCAGGGATACTATGGCTACACCTTC	CASSEVGQGYYGYTF
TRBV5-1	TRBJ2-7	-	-	TGCGCCAGCAGCTTGTGGGGGGGGGCCTACGGGCAGTACTTC	CASSLWGGAYGQYF
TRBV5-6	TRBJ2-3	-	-	TGTGCCAGCAGCTCGGGTCTAAGCAGCACAGATACGCAGTATTTT	CASSSGLSSTDTQYF
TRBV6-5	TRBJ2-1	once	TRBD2	TGTGCCAGCAGTTACTCCGCTAGCGGGAGTTACAATGAGCAGTTCTTC	CASSYSASGSYNEQFF
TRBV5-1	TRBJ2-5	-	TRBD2	TGCGCCAGCAGCAGCGGGACTAGCGGGACCCTCCGGGAGACCCAGTACTTC	CASSSGTSGTLRETQYF
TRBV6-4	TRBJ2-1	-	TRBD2	TGTGCCAGCAGTGACTCGCTAGCGGGAGCCAACTCCTACAATGAGCAGTTCTTC	CASSDSLAGANSYNEQFF
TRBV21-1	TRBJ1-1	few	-	TGTGCCAGCAGCAAAGTCATCGAAGCTTTCTTT	CASSKVIEAFF
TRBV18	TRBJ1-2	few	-	TGTGCCAGCTCACCGGGCCTATTCCAGGGCGCCCGGGATGGCTACACCTTC	CASSPGLFQGARDGYTF
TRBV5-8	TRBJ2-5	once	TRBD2	TGTGCCAGCAGCTTCCGACTAGCGGGAGGGACGCAAGAGACCCAGTACTTC	CASSFRLAGGTQETQYF
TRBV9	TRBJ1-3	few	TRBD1	TGTGCCAGCAGCTGGGACAGGGATAGTTCTGGAAACACCATATATTTT	CASSWDRDSSGNTIYF
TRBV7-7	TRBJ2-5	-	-	TGTGCCAGCAGCCGGACCCGGGACATGGAAGAGACCCAGTACTTC	CASSRTRDMEETQYF
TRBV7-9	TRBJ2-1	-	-	TGTGCCAGCAGCTTTCGGCTAGCTTCCTACAATGAGCAGTTCTTC	CASSFRLASYNEQFF
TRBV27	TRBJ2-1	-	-	TGTGCCAGCAGTTTTGCAGATTCGAATGAGCAGTTCTTC	CASSFADSNEQFF
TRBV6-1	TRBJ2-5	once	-	TGTGCCAGCAGTGAACAGGGGACACAAGAGACCCAGTACTTC	CASSEQGTQETQYF